This T cell receptor beta chain was captured by sequencing in a study of blood T cell repertoires in COVID-19. The wider study: Spain, Italy and the United States supplied samples that represented acute and convalescent COVID-19. T cells, B-cell-depleted T cells, or PBMCs provided the cDNA or gDNA that served as material.

The germline V and J ends were trimmed by 3 bases and 7 bases, with 19 bases remaining between them. In germline, CDR1 is DFQATT, CDR2 SNEGSKA (reference sequence). This CDR3 contains 14 residues. The data were produced by immunoSEQ multiplex PCR, yet TCRdb's version contains in-frame clones alone and is incomplete. The repertoire holds about 370,000 clones, with 70% to 90% as singletons. Seattle participants joined during active infection and were tracked over time. Sequencing was performed on peripheral blood. The chain couples TRBV20-1 to TRBJ2-7, with D possibly TRBD2 on 6 matching bases. This TCR was recovered from a woman under 40 with COVID-19, enrolled during active disease. CDR3 coding DNA: TGCAGTGCTAGTCGGACCGGAGGGCACGCGGAGCAGTACTTC. It encodes CSASRTGGHAEQYF.